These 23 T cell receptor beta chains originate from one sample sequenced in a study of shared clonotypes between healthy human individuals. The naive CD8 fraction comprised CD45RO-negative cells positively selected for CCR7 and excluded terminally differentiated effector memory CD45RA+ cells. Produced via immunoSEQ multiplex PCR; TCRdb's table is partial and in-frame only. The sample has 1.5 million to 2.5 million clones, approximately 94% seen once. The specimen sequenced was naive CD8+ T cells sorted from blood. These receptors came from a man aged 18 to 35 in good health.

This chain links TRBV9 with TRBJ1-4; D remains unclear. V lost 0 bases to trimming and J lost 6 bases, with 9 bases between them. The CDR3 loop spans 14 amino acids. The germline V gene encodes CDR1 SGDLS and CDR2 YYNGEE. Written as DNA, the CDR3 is TGTGCCAGCAGCGTAGGGGCTTCCTATGAAAAACTGTTTTTT. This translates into CASSVGASYEKLFF.

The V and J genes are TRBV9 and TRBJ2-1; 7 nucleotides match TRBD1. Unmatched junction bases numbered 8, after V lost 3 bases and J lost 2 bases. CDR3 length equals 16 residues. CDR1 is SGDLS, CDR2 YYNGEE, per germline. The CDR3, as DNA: TGTGCCAGCAGCGCTCCTTCAGGGGGACCCTACAATGAGCAGTTCTTC. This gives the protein CASSAPSGGPYNEQFF.

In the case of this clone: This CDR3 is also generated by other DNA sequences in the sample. DNA for the CDR3: TGTGCCAGCAGCTTTTCTAGCGGAACCTACGAGCAGTACTTC. It codes for CASSFSSGTYEQYF. The genes are TRBV7-2 and TRBJ2-7, with 7 bases fitting TRBD2. Per the germline V gene, CDR1 is SGHTA and CDR2 is FQGNSA. The CDR3 covers 14 residues. The trim removed 3 bases at V and 2 bases at J, leaving 4 bases unmatched. Combining the CDR3 with reference TRBV7-2 and TRBJ2-7 gives the whole variable domain GAGVSQSPSNKVTEKGKDVELRCDPISGHTALYWYRQSLGQGLEFLIYFQGNSAPDKSGLPSDRFSAERTGGSVSTLTIQRTQQEDSAVYLCASSFSSGTYEQYFGPGTRLTVT.

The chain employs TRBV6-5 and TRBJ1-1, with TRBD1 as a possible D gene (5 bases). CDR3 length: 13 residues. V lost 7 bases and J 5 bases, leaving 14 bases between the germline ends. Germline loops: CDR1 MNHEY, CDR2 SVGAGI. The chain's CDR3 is CASTKGRSTEAFF. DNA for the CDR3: TGTGCCAGCACCAAGGGGAGGAGTACTGAAGCTTTCTTT.

As DNA, the CDR3 is TGTGCCAGCAGCTTAGGAAGGGCCGGAGCCGCCCGCCAAGAGACCCAGTACTTC. Translated, it gives CASSLGRAGAARQETQYF. The chain combines TRBV7-6 with TRBJ2-5; the D is unclear. The germline V and J ends were trimmed by 1 base and 1 base, with 19 bases remaining between them. Germline CDR1 and CDR2: SGHVS and FNYEAQ. The CDR3 covers 18 residues.

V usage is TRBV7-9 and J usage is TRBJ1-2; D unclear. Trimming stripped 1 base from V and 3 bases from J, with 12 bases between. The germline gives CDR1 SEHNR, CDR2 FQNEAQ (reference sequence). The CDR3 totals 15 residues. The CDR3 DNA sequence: TGTGCCAGCAGCTTAGAACAGAGCCCCTACTATGGCTACACCTTC. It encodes CASSLEQSPYYGYTF.

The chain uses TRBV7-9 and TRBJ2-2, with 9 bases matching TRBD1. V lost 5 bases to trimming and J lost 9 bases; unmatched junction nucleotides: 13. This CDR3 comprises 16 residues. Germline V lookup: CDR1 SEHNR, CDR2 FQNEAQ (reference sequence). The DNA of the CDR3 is TGTGCCAGCAGCGATAGATGGGACAGGGATTCCTGGGAGCTGTTTTTT. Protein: CASSDRWDRDSWELFF.

The CDR3 loop reads CASSQVEAPTETQYF. CDR3 nucleotide sequence: TGCGCCAGCAGCCAAGTTGAGGCGCCAACAGAGACCCAGTACTTC. The rearrangement links TRBV4-1 to TRBJ2-5; D remains ambiguous. The V gene's germline CDR1 is MGHRA and CDR2 YSYEKL. The CDR3 runs to 15 residues. V was trimmed by 1 base and J by 4 bases, leaving 13 bases between them.

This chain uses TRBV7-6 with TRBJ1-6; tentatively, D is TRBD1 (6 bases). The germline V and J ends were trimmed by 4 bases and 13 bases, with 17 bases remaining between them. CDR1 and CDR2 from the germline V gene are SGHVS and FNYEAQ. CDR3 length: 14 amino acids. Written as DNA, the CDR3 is TGTGCCAGCAGCTCGGACAGAAATTTGGCGCCCCTCCACTTT. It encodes CASSSDRNLAPLHF.

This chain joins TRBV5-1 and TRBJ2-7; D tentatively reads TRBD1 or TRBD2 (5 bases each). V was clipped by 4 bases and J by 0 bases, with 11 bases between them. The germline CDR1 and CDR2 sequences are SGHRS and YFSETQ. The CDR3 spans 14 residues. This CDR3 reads CASSHKGSSYEQYF. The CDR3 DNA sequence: TGCGCCAGCAGCCACAAGGGGAGCTCCTACGAGCAGTACTTC.

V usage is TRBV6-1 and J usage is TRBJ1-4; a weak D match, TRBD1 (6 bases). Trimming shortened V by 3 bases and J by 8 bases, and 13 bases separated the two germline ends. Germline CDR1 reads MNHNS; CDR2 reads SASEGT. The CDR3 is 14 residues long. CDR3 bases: TGTGCCAGCAGTGACCAAGGGGGTGGGGAAAAACTGTTTTTT. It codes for CASSDQGGGEKLFF.

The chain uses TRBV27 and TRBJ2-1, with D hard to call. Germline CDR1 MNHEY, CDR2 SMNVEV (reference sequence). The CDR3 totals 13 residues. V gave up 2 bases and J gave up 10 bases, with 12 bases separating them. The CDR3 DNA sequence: TGTGCCAGCAGTTTAGGAGAGGAGAACGAGCAGTTCTTC. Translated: CASSLGEENEQFF.

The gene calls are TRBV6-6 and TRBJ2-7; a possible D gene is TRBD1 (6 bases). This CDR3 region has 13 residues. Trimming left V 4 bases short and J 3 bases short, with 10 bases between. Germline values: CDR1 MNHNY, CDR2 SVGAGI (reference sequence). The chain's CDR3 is CASSSRDIYEQYF. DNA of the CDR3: TGTGCCAGCAGTTCCAGGGACATCTACGAGCAGTACTTC.

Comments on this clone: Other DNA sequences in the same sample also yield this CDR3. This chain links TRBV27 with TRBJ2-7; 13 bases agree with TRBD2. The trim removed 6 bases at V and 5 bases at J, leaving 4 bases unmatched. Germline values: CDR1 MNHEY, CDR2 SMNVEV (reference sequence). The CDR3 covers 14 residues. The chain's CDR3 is CASSQLAGGDEQYF. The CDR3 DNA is TGTGCCAGCAGCCAACTAGCGGGGGGGGACGAGCAGTACTTC.

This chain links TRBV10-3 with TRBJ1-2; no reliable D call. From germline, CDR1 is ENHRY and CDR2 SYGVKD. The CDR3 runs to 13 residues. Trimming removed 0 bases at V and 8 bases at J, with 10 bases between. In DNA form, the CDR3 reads TGTGCCATCAGTGAGTCGATAAGGGAGGGCTACACCTTC. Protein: CAISESIREGYTF.

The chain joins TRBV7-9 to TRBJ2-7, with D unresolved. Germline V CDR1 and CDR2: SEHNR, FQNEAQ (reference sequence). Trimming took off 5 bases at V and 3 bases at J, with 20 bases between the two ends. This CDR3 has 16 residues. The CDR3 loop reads CASSDVSTTEGYEQYF. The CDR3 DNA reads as TGTGCCAGCAGCGACGTCTCTACTACAGAAGGCTACGAGCAGTACTTC. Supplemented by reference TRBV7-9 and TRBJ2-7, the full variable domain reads DTGVSQNPRHKITKRGQNVTFRCDPISEHNRLYWYRQTLGQGPEFLTYFQNEAQLEKSRLLSDRFSAERPKGSFSTLEIQRTEQGDSAMYLCASSDVSTTEGYEQYFGPGTRLTVT.

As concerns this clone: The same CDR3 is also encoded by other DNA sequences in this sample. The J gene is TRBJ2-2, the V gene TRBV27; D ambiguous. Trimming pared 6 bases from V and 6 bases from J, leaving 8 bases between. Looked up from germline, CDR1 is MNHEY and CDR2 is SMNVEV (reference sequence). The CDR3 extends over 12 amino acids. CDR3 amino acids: CASSPNAGELFF. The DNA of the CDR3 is TGTGCCAGCAGCCCAAACGCCGGGGAGCTGTTTTTT.

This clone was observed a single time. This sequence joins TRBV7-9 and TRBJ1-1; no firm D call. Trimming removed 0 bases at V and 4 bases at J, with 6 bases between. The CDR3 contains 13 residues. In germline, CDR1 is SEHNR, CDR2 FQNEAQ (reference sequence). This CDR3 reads CASSLARPTEAFF. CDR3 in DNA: TGTGCCAGCAGCTTAGCACGGCCCACTGAAGCTTTCTTT.

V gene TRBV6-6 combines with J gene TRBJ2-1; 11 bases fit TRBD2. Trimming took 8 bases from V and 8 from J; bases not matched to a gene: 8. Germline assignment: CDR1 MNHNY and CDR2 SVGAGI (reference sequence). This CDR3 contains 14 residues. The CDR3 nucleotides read TGTGCCAGCGTCCGACTAGCGGGATTCGATGAGCAGTTCTTC. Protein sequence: CASVRLAGFDEQFF.

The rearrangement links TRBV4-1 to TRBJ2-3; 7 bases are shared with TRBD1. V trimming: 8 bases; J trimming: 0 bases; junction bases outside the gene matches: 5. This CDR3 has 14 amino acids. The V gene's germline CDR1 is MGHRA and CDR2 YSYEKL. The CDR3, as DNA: TGCGCCAGCTGGGGGACAGACAGCACAGATACGCAGTATTTT. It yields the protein CASWGTDSTDTQYF.

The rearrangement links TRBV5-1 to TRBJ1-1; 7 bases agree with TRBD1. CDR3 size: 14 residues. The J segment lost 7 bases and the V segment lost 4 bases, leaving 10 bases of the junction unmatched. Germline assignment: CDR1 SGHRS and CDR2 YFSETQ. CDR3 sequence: CASSAQGRFGEAFF. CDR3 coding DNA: TGCGCCAGCAGCGCACAGGGGAGGTTTGGTGAAGCTTTCTTT.

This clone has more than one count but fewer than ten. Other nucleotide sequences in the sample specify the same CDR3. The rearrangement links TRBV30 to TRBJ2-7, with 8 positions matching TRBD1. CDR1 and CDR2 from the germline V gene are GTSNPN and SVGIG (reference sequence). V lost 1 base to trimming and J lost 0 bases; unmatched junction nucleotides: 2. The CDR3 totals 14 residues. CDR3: CAWSAGTGSYEQYF. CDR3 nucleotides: TGTGCCTGGAGTGCCGGGACAGGCTCCTACGAGCAGTACTTC.

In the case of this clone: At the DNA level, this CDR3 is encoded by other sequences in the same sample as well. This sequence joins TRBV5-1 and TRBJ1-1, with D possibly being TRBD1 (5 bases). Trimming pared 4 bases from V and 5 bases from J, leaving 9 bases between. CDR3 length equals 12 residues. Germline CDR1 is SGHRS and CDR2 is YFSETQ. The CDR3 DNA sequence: TGCGCCAGCAGCCCCGGGGGGACTGAAGCTTTCTTT. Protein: CASSPGGTEAFF. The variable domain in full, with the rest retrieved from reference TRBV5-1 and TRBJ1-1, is KAGVTQTPRYLIKTRGQQVTLSCSPISGHRSVSWYQQTPGQGLQFLFEYFSETQRNKGNFPGRFSGRQFSNSRSEMNVSTLELGDSALYLCASSPGGTEAFFGQGTRLTVV.